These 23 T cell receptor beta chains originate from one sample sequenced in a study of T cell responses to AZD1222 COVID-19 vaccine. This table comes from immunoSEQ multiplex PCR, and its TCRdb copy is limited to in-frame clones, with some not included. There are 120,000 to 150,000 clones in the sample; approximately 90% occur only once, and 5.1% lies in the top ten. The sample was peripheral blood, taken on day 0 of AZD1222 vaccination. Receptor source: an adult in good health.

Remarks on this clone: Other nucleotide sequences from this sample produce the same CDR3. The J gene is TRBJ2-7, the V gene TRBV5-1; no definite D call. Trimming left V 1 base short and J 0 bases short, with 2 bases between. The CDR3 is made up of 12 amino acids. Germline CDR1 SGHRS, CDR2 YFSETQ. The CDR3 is CASSLTSYEQYF. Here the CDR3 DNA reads TGCGCCAGCAGCTTGACCTCCTACGAGCAGTACTTC.

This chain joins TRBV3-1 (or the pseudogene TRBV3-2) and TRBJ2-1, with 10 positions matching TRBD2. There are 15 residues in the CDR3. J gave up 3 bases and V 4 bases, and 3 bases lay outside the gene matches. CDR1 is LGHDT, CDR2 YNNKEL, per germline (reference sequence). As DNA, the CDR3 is TGTGCCAGCAGCCTAAGGACTAGCGGCTACAATGAGCAGTTCTTC. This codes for CASSLRTSGYNEQFF.

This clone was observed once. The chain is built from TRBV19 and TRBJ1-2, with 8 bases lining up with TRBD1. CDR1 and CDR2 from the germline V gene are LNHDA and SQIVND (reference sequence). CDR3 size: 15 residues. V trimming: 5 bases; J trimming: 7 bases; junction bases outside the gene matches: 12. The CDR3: CASSAGQGTPIGYTF. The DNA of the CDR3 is TGTGCCAGTAGTGCAGGACAGGGCACCCCTATTGGCTACACCTTC.

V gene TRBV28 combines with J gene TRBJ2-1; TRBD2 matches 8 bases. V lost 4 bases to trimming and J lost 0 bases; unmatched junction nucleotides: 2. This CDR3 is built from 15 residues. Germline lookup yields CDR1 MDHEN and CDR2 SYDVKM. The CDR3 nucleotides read TGTGCCAGCAGTTCCGGGACTAGCTCCTACAATGAGCAGTTCTTC. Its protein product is CASSSGTSSYNEQFF.

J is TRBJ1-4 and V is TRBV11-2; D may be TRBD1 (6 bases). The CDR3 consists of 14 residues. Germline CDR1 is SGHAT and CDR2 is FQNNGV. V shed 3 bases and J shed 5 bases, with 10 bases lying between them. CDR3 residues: CASSFATGNEKLFF. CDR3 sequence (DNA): TGTGCCAGCAGCTTCGCTACAGGGAATGAAAAACTGTTTTTT.

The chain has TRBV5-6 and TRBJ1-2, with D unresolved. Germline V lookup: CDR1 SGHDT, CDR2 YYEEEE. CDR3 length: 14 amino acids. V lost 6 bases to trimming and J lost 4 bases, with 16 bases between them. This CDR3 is CASNERASSYGYTF. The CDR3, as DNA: TGTGCCAGCAACGAGCGGGCGTCCAGCTATGGCTACACCTTC.

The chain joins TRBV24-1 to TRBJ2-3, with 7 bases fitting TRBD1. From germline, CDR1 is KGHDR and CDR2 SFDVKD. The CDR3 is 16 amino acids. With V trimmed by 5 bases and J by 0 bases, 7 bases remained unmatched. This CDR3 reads CATSGGGHLSTDTQYF. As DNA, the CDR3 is TGTGCCACCAGTGGAGGGGGCCATCTGAGCACAGATACGCAGTATTTT.

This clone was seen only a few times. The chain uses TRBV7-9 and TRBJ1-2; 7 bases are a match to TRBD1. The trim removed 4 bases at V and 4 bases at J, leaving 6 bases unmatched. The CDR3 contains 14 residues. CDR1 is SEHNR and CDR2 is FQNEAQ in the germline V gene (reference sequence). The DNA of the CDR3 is TGTGCCAGCAGCTCGCAGGGGGGAGGCTATGGCTACACCTTC. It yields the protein CASSSQGGGYGYTF.

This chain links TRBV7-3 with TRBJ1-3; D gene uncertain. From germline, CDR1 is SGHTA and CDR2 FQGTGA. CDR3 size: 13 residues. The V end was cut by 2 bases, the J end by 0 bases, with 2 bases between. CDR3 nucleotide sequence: TGTGCCAGCAGCTTATCCTCTGGAAACACCATATATTTT. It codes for CASSLSSGNTIYF.

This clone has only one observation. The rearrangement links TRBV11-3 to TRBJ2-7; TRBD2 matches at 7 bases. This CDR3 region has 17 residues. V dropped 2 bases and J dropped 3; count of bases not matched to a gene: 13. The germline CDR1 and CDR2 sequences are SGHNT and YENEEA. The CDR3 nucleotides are TGTGCCAGCAGCTTACGGGGAGGGGCAGGGACTAACTACGAGCAGTACTTC. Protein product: CASSLRGGAGTNYEQYF.

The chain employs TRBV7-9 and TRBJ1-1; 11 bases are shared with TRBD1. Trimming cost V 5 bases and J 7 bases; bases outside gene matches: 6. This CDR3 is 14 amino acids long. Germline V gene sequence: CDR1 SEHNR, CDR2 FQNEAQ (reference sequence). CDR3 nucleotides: TGTGCCAGCAGCGGCGGGACAGGGGGATTTGAAGCTTTCTTT. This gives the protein CASSGGTGGFEAFF.

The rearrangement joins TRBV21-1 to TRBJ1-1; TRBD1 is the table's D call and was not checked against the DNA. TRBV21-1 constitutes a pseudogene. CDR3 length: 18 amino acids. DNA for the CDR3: TGTGCCAGCAGCCTTTGGACAGGGAAAAAGATCCGGAACACTGAAGCTTTCTTT. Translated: CASSLWTGKKIRNTEAFF.

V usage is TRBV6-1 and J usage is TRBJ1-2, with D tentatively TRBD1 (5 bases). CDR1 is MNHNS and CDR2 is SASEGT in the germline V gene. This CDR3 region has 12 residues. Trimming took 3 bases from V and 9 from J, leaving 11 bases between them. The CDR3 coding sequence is TGTGCCAGCAGTGACAGGGCCGAAAGCTACACCTTC. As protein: CASSDRAESYTF.

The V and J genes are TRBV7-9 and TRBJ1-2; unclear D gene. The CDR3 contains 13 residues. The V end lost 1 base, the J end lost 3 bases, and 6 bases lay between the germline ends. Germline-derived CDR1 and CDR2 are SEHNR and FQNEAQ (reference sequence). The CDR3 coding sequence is TGTGCCAGCAGCTTAGGGCTGCACTATGGCTACACCTTC. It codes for CASSLGLHYGYTF.

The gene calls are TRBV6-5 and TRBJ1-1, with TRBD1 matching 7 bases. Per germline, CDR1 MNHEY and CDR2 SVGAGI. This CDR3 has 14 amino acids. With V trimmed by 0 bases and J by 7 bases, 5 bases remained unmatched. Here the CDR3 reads CASSYSPQGIEAFF. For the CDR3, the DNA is TGTGCCAGCAGTTACTCCCCACAGGGGATTGAAGCTTTCTTT.

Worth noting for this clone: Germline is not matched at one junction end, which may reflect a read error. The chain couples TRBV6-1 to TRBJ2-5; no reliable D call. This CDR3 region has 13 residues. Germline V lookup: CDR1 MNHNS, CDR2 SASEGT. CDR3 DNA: TGTGCCAGCAGGGAAGACCGCCAAGAGACCCAGTACTTC. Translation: CASREDRQETQYF.

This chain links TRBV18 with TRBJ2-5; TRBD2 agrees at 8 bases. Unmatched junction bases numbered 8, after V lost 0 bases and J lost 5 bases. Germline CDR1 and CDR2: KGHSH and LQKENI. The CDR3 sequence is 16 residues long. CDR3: CASSPPRTPGGETQYF. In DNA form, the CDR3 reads TGTGCCAGCTCACCACCGCGGACACCGGGAGGGGAGACCCAGTACTTC.

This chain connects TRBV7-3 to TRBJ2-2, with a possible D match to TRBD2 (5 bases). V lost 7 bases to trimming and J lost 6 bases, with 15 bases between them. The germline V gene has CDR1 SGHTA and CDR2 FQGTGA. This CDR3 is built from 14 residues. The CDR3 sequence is CASTVDRGAGELFF. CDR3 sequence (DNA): TGTGCCAGCACCGTCGACCGGGGAGCCGGGGAGCTGTTTTTT.

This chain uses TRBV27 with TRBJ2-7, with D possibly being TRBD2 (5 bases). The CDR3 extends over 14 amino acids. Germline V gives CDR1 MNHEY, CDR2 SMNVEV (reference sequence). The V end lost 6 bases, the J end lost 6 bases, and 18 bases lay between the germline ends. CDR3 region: CASRPASGGGEQYF. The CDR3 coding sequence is TGTGCCAGCAGGCCCGCTTCCGGAGGTGGCGAGCAGTACTTC.

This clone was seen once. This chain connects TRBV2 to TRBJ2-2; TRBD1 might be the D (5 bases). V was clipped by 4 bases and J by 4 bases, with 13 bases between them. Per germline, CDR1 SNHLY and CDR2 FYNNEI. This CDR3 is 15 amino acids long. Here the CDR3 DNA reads TGTGCCAGCAGTGTTCAACAGGTTGGCACCGGGGAGCTGTTTTTT. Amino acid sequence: CASSVQQVGTGELFF.

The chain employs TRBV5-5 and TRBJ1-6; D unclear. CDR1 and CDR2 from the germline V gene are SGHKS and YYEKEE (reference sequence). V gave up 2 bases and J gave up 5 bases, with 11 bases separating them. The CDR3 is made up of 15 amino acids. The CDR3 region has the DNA TGTGCCAGCAGCTTCCGGACGTCCAATAATTCACCCCTCCACTTT. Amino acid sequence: CASSFRTSNNSPLHF.

CDR3 nucleotides: TGTGCCAGCAGTTTAGGTACACTGGACAGGAGACGGGAACAGCCCCAGCATTTT. It specifies CASSLGTLDRRREQPQHF. The V call is TRBV28, the J call TRBJ1-5; TRBD1 agrees at 7 bases. V shed 2 bases and J 7 bases; nucleotides not matched to a gene: 17. Per germline, CDR1 MDHEN and CDR2 SYDVKM. This CDR3 spans 18 amino acids.

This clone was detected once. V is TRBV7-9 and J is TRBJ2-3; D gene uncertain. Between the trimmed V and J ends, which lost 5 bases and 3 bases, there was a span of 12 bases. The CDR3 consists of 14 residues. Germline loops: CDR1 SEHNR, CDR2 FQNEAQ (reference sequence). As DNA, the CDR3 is TGTGCCAGCAGCCTACAGACCGGAACAGATACGCAGTATTTT. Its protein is CASSLQTGTDTQYF.